These 13 T cell receptor beta chains were all obtained from the same sample, sequenced in a study of T-cell reconstitution after alpha-beta-depleted transplantation in children. Unique molecular identifiers were used in preparing the TCRbeta library. Using its own MiXCR run on the PCR reads, TCRdb lists one record per CDR3 protein. Found here are 200,000 to 300,000 distinct CDR3 sequences, more than 10% of them singletons; the top ten hold around 2.8%. The sequences come from PBMCs from the stem cell graft donor, collected from the stem cell graft. The source of these receptors is a human donor who donated a stem cell graft to a child with acute lymphoblastic leukemia.

In this sample, this clonotype turned up many times. CDR3 coding DNA: TGTGCCAGCAGCCCAATAGGCGAGCAGTACTTC. It specifies CASSPIGEQYF. J is TRBJ2-7 and V is TRBV7-8; no clear D gene. The CDR3 is made up of 11 amino acids. Germline values: CDR1 SGHVS, CDR2 FQNEAQ. V lost 5 bases to trimming and J lost 6 bases, with 8 bases between them. The full variable domain, in which reference TRBV7-8 and TRBJ2-7 provide the parts outside the CDR3, is GAGVSQSPRYKVAKRGQDVALRCDPISGHVSLFWYQQALGQGPEFLTYFQNEAQLDKSGLPSDRFFAERPEGSVSTLKIQRTQQEDSAVYLCASSPIGEQYFGPGTRLTVT.

This clonotype turned up a few times. The rearrangement links TRBV20-1 to TRBJ2-1; 8 bases match TRBD2. Germline CDR1 and CDR2: DFQATT and SNEGSKA (reference sequence). V gave up 0 bases and J gave up 0 bases; unmatched junction bases: 7. CDR3 length: 17 residues. CDR3: CSAREAGGISSYNEQFF. The CDR3 nucleotides are TGCAGTGCTAGAGAGGCGGGAGGCATTAGCTCCTACAATGAGCAGTTCTTC.

J is TRBJ1-5 and V is TRBV19; unclear D gene. CDR1 and CDR2 (germline): LNHDA, SQIVND (reference sequence). V shed 8 bases and J shed 2 bases, with 10 bases lying between them. There are 13 residues in the CDR3. CDR3 region: CASARSGNQPQHF. The CDR3 bases are TGTGCCAGTGCGCGGTCCGGCAATCAGCCCCAGCATTTT.

This clonotype was recorded many times. V and J are TRBV11-2 and TRBJ2-7, with unresolved D. The germline V and J ends were trimmed by 2 bases and 2 bases, with 10 bases remaining between them. The germline CDR1 and CDR2 sequences are SGHAT and FQNNGV. CDR3 length: 14 amino acids. The CDR3 sequence is CASSLSPRPYEQYF. The CDR3 DNA is TGTGCCAGCAGCTTATCGCCCAGACCCTACGAGCAGTACTTC.

This clonotype was counted ten times or more. The chain is built from TRBV25-1 and TRBJ1-1, with 10 bases aligning to TRBD1. V lost 1 base, J lost 4 bases, and 9 bases stayed unmatched. The V gene's germline CDR1 is MGHDK and CDR2 SYGVNS. This CDR3 is built from 17 residues. The CDR3 sequence is CASSESYIGQGGTEAFF. The CDR3 coding sequence is TGTGCCAGCAGTGAATCATATATCGGACAGGGGGGCACTGAAGCTTTCTTT. The variable domain in full, completed from reference TRBV25-1 and TRBJ1-1, reads EADIYQTPRYLVIGTGKKITLECSQTMGHDKMYWYQQDPGMELHLIHYSYGVNSTEKGDLSSESTVSRIRTEHFPLTLESARPSHTSQYLCASSESYIGQGGTEAFFGQGTRLTVV.

Details on this clonotype: Just one base apart from a much larger clone, this may be a read error. The chain joins TRBV12-3 or TRBV12-4 to TRBJ1-1; D unresolved. The CDR3 is 13 amino acids. CDR3 sequence reads: CASIRGGSTDAFF. The CDR3 DNA reads as TGTGCCAGCATTAGAGGAGGAAGTACTGACGCTTTCTTT.

The rearrangement uses TRBV29-1 and TRBJ2-5, with a possible D match to TRBD2 (5 bases). CDR1 is SQVTM, CDR2 ANQGSEA, per germline. With 3 bases removed from V and 7 bases from J, the gap between germline ends came to 15 bases. The CDR3 length is 13 residues. The CDR3 loop reads CSVDSGVAVTQYF. In nucleotides, the CDR3 is TGCAGCGTTGATTCCGGGGTGGCGGTGACCCAGTACTTC.

This clonotype was seen repeatedly, ten times or more. J is TRBJ2-3 and V is TRBV10-3; D is perhaps TRBD1 (6 bases). Germline lookup yields CDR1 ENHRY and CDR2 SYGVKD. The CDR3 runs to 13 residues. Trimming took 8 bases from V and 3 from J, leaving 12 bases between them. The CDR3 DNA reads TGTGCCATCCTGGGGGCTCCTACAGATACGCAGTATTTT. It specifies CAILGAPTDTQYF.

This clonotype has at least ten counts. J is TRBJ2-2 and V is TRBV2; D gene ambiguous. CDR3 length: 12 residues. V was clipped by 7 bases and J by 3 bases, with 6 bases between them. CDR1 and CDR2 (germline): SNHLY, FYNNEI. The CDR3 DNA is TGTGCCAGCATCGCTTACACCGGGGAGCTGTTTTTT. Translated: CASIAYTGELFF.

This clonotype was counted many times. The chain combines TRBV20-1 with TRBJ2-7, with 7 positions matching TRBD2. The germline V gene encodes CDR1 DFQATT and CDR2 SNEGSKA (reference sequence). The CDR3 contains 10 residues. V gave up 6 bases and J gave up 10 bases; unmatched junction bases: 6. The CDR3 loop reads CSAYERGQYF. The DNA for the CDR3 is TGCAGTGCGTACGAGCGGGGACAGTACTTC.

Details on this clonotype: A much larger clone is a single base away; this may be a read error. The CDR3 nucleotides are TGTGCCATCAGTGAGTTTGCGCAGGGCGCAGATGCGCAGTATTTT. Protein product: CAISEFAQGADAQYF. This chain joins TRBV10-3 and TRBJ2-3; maybe TRBD1 (5 bases). Germline assignment: CDR1 ENHRY and CDR2 SYGVKD. The CDR3 runs 15 residues.

This clonotype came up many times. CDR3 amino acids: CASRDNYGYTF. The CDR3 DNA follows: TGTGCCAGCAGGGACAACTATGGCTACACCTTC. The chain couples TRBV6-1 to TRBJ1-2; D call uncertain. V lost 6 bases to trimming and J lost 2 bases, with 4 bases between them. CDR1 MNHNS and CDR2 SASEGT come from the germline V gene. The CDR3 spans 11 residues.

This clonotype occurred many times. In nucleotides, the CDR3 is TGTGCCAGCAGTGCCGTTGGATCTAATGAAAAACTGTTTTTT. This codes for CASSAVGSNEKLFF. J is TRBJ1-4 and V is TRBV9; D is uncertain. Trimming cost V 5 bases and J 3 bases, with 11 bases left between them. Germline loops: CDR1 SGDLS, CDR2 YYNGEE. The CDR3 contains 14 residues.